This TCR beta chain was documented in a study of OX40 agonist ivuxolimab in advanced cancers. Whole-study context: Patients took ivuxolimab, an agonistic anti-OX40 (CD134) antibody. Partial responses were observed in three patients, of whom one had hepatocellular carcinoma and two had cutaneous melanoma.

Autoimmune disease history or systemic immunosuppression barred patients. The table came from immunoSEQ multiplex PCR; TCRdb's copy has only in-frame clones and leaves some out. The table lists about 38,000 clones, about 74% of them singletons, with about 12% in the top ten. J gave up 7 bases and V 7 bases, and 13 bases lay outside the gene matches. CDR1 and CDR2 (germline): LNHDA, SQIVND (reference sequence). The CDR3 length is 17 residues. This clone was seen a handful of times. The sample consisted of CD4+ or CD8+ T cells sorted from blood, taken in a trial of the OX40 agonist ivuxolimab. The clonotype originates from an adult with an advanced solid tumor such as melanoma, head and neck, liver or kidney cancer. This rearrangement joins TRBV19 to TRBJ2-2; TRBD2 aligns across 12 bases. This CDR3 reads CASTKLGLAGRGGELFF. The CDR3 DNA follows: TGTGCCAGTACTAAGCTGGGACTAGCGGGCCGAGGCGGGGAGCTGTTTTTT.